These 14 T cell receptor beta chains were all obtained from the same sample, sequenced in a study of STAT5B mutations in CD4+ large granular lymphocyte leukemia. Measured with immunoSEQ multiplex PCR; TCRdb has only the in-frame clones, and not every one. There are about 30,000 clones in the sample; about four fifths occur only once, and approximately 2.5% lies in the top ten. The sample taken for sequencing was CD4+ T cells from blood buffy coats. These receptors were obtained from a human donor in good health.

The chain uses TRBV7-6 and TRBJ2-5; D is uncertain. This CDR3 is built from 18 residues. CDR1 and CDR2 (germline): SGHVS, FNYEAQ. With 0 bases removed from V and 7 bases from J, the gap between germline ends came to 24 bases. Written as DNA, the CDR3 is TGTGCCAGCAGCTTAGCAGCCGCTTCACATCTCATTACGGGGACCCAGTACTTC. Translating it yields CASSLAAASHLITGTQYF.

The chain employs TRBV18 and TRBJ2-7, with 9 bases that match TRBD1. V dropped 4 bases and J dropped 7; count of bases not matched to a gene: 5. Germline values: CDR1 KGHSH, CDR2 LQKENI. There are 13 residues in the CDR3. CDR3 sequence reads: CASSLETGGEQYF. In DNA form, the CDR3 reads TGTGCCAGCTCACTCGAGACAGGGGGAGAGCAGTACTTC.

The J gene is TRBJ2-3, the V gene TRBV6-6, with 10 bases matching TRBD1. V dropped 4 bases and J dropped 3; count of bases not matched to a gene: 4. Germline V gene lookup returns CDR1 MNHNY and CDR2 SVGAGI (reference sequence). The CDR3 runs to 15 residues. In nucleotides, the CDR3 is TGTGCCAGCAGTTCCAGACAGGGGGCTACAGATACGCAGTATTTT. The encoded protein is CASSSRQGATDTQYF.

The chain carries TRBV7-2 and TRBJ1-2, with a tentative D call TRBD1 (5 bases). Germline CDR1 is SGHTA and CDR2 is FQGNSA. There are 14 residues in the CDR3. Trimming took 1 base from V and 4 from J, leaving 10 bases between them. CDR3 coding DNA: TGTGCCAGCAGCTTAGTTGGGCAGGGCTATGGCTACACCTTC. It translates to CASSLVGQGYGYTF.

V usage is TRBV6-1 and J usage is TRBJ2-5; D not certain. The DNA end favors TRBJ2-7, so the J call may be wrong. CDR3 length equals 15 residues. Germline V CDR1 and CDR2: MNHNS, SASEGT. In DNA form, the CDR3 reads TGTGCCAGCAGTGAAGGACCAGCCAGATCCTACGAGCAGTACTTC. Translating gives CASSEGPARSYEQYF.

The chain is built from TRBV5-8 and TRBJ1-1; D unclear. Per germline, CDR1 SGHTS and CDR2 YDEGEE. Trimming removed 0 bases at V and 8 bases at J, with 8 bases between. The CDR3 extends over 12 amino acids. CDR3 loop: CASSLGSSEAFF. In nucleotides, the CDR3 is TGTGCCAGCAGCTTGGGGTCGTCGGAAGCTTTCTTT.

The J gene is TRBJ2-7, the V gene TRBV4-2, with 10 bases matching TRBD2. CDR1 and CDR2 (germline): LGHNA, YNFKEQ. Trimming took 4 bases from V and 7 from J; bases not matched to a gene: 10. The CDR3 length is 15 residues. The chain's CDR3 is CASSLSGGAIGEQYF. The CDR3 DNA reads TGTGCCAGCAGCCTAAGCGGGGGGGCGATAGGGGAGCAGTACTTC.

This clone was detected a few times. V is TRBV5-4 and J is TRBJ2-5; 11 nucleotides line up with TRBD1. This CDR3 comprises 14 residues. V was clipped by 4 bases and J by 5 bases; unmatched bases: 4. CDR1 and CDR2 (germline): SGHNT, YYREEE (reference sequence). The DNA of the CDR3 is TGTGCCAGCAGCGGGACAGGGGGAAGTGAGACCCAGTACTTC. Amino acids: CASSGTGGSETQYF.

The rearrangement joins TRBV2 to TRBJ2-7; D is undetermined. The CDR3 is made up of 11 amino acids. V shed 5 bases and J shed 10 bases, with 12 bases lying between them. Germline CDR1 is SNHLY and CDR2 is FYNNEI. DNA for the CDR3: TGTGCCAGCAGTTACACAAGCTCACAGTACTTC. Amino acids: CASSYTSSQYF.

The V call is TRBV4-1, the J call TRBJ2-1, with 8 positions matching TRBD2. The CDR3 loop spans 17 amino acids. The ends lost 4 bases at V and 0 bases at J; junction bases unmatched: 8. Per germline, CDR1 MGHRA and CDR2 YSYEKL. The CDR3 sequence: CASSRSSGGSSYNEQFF. CDR3 nucleotide sequence: TGCGCCAGCAGCCGCTCAAGCGGGGGAAGCTCCTACAATGAGCAGTTCTTC.

The J gene is TRBJ2-1, the V gene TRBV5-1; a weak D match, TRBD1 (6 bases). Trimming took off 4 bases at V and 4 bases at J, with 15 bases between the two ends. The CDR3 has 15 amino acids. Germline values: CDR1 SGHRS, CDR2 YFSETQ. CDR3 DNA: TGCGCCAGCAGCCTCACGGGACACAGTTACAATGAGCAGTTCTTC. Its protein is CASSLTGHSYNEQFF.

The chain couples TRBV5-4 to TRBJ2-5, with D tentatively TRBD2 (5 bases). V was cut by 4 bases and J by 5 bases, with 18 bases left in between. Germline-derived CDR1 and CDR2 are SGHNT and YYREEE (reference sequence). CDR3 length equals 15 residues. The CDR3 nucleotides read TGTGCCAGCAGCCCCGGGAACCAATTTAGGGAGACCCAGTACTTC. This encodes CASSPGNQFRETQYF.

The V call is TRBV10-3, the J call TRBJ1-2, with a tentative D call TRBD1 (5 bases). Trimming took 5 bases from V and 5 from J, leaving 9 bases between them. The CDR3 has 12 amino acids. The germline gives CDR1 ENHRY, CDR2 SYGVKD. CDR3 nucleotides: TGTGCCATCAGTACAGACAGTTATGGCTACACCTTC. Amino acids: CAISTDSYGYTF.

This clone was found a few times. V is TRBV6-1 and J is TRBJ2-7, with 8 nucleotides matching TRBD1. Germline V CDR1 and CDR2: MNHNS, SASEGT. This CDR3 is built from 13 residues. With 3 bases clipped from V and 6 bases from J, the junction kept 4 bases outside the gene matches. This chain's CDR3 is CASSDTGGREQYF. Here the CDR3 DNA reads TGTGCCAGCAGTGATACAGGGGGTCGCGAGCAGTACTTC.